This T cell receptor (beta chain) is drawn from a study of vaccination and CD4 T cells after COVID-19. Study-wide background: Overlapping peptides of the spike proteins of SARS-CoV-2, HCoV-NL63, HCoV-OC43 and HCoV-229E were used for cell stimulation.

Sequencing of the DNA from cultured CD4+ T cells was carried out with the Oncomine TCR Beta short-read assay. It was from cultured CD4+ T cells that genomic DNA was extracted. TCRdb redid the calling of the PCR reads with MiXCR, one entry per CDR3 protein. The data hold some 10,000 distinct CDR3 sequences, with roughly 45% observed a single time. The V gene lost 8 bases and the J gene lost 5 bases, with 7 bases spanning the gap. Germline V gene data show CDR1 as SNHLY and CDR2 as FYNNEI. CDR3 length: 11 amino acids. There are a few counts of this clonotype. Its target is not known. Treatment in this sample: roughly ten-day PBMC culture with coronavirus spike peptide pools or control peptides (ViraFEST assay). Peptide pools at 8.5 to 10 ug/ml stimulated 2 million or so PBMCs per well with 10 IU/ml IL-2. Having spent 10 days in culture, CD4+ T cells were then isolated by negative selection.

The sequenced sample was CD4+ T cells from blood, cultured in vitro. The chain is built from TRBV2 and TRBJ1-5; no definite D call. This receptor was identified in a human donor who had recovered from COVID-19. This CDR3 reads CASCPDQPQHF. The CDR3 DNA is TGTGCCAGCTGTCCGGATCAGCCCCAGCATTTT. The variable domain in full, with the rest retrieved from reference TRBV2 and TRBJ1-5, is EPEVTQTPSHQVTQMGQEVILRCVPISNHLYFYWYRQILGQKVEFLVSFYNNEISEKSEIFDDQFSVERPDGSNFTLKIRSTKLEDSAMYFCASCPDQPQHFGDGTRLSIL.